This TCR beta chain comes out of a study of blood T cell repertoires in COVID-19. In germline, CDR1 is MNHEY, CDR2 SVGAGI. This CDR3 spans 14 amino acids. Trimming at V came to 5 bases and at J to 6 bases, leaving 7 bases not matched to a gene. The table came from immunoSEQ multiplex PCR; TCRdb's copy has only in-frame clones and leaves some out. This repertoire shows around 300,000 clones, approximately 87% found once; its top ten account for under 5.5%. The chain recombines TRBV6-5 with TRBJ1-1; 9 nucleotides agree with TRBD1. The sequenced sample was PBMCs or T cells enriched from blood (not recorded which). This TCR came from a woman between 25 and 40 years old who had recovered from COVID-19. The CDR3 sequence: CASSQHRGQAEAFF. In DNA, the CDR3 is TGTGCCAGCAGTCAGCACAGGGGGCAAGCTGAAGCTTTCTTT.